This entry lists 20 T cell receptor beta chains sequenced from one sample in a study of T-cell reconstitution after alpha-beta-depleted transplantation in children. Unique molecular identifiers were incorporated when the TCRbeta library was constructed. Via MiXCR, TCRdb re-called the PCR reads, giving one row per CDR3 protein. The sample consists of 200,000 to 300,000 distinct CDR3 sequences, more than 20% of them appearing once. Sequences were derived from PBMCs, sampled before TCRalphabeta/CD19-depleted stem cell transplant. Receptors were obtained from a girl aged 2 to 9 with Fanconi anemia, due to receive a stem cell transplant.

This clonotype occurred a few times. This CDR3 is CASSFIGLDYGYTF. CDR3 in DNA: TGTGCCAGCAGCTTCATCGGGTTGGACTATGGCTACACCTTC. The chain recombines TRBV7-9 with TRBJ1-2; D call uncertain. The germline gives CDR1 SEHNR, CDR2 FQNEAQ (reference sequence). The CDR3 covers 14 residues. Trimming removed 3 bases from V and 3 bases from J, with 11 bases in between.

This clonotype was seen many times. The V call is TRBV29-1, the J call TRBJ2-1; 10 bases are a match to TRBD2. CDR1 is SQVTM and CDR2 is ANQGSEA in the germline V gene. The CDR3 covers 16 residues. The J segment lost 6 bases and the V segment lost 2 bases, leaving 10 bases of the junction unmatched. This chain's CDR3 is CSVEWMGTSVSNEQFF. The CDR3, as DNA: TGCAGCGTTGAATGGATGGGGACTAGCGTAAGCAATGAGCAGTTCTTC.

This clonotype was detected many times. CDR3 region: CASRGGYEQFF. In DNA, the CDR3 is TGCGCCAGCAGGGGTGGATATGAGCAGTTCTTC. The V gene is TRBV4-1, the J gene TRBJ2-1; D is unresolved. Looked up from germline, CDR1 is MGHRA and CDR2 is YSYEKL. The CDR3 length is 11 residues. With 6 bases removed from V and 8 bases from J, the gap between germline ends came to 8 bases.

The chain links TRBV20-1 to TRBJ2-3; a weak D match, TRBD2 (6 bases). The CDR3 is 15 residues long. V was pared by 3 bases and J by 1 base, with 14 bases between. CDR1 and CDR2 from the germline V gene are DFQATT and SNEGSKA (reference sequence). The CDR3 DNA reads as TGCAGTGCTAGGTCCCCAGCGGGCCGCACAGATACGCAGTATTTT. It is translated as CSARSPAGRTDTQYF.

This clonotype was seen more than once but under ten times. The chain is built from TRBV28 and TRBJ2-7; D is possibly TRBD1 (5 bases). The CDR3 runs 14 residues. Between the trimmed V and J ends, which lost 6 bases and 2 bases, there was a span of 14 bases. Germline V gene lookup returns CDR1 MDHEN and CDR2 SYDVKM. CDR3 in DNA: TGTGCCAGCAGGTCCAAGGGCAGGGCCTACGAGCAGTACTTC. It yields the protein CASRSKGRAYEQYF.

This clonotype appeared a few times. J is TRBJ2-1 and V is TRBV10-2; no clear D gene. This CDR3 region has 11 residues. V gave up 0 bases and J gave up 10 bases, with 4 bases separating them. Germline CDR1 is WSHSY and CDR2 is SAAADI. The CDR3 sequence is CASSESLEQFF. For the CDR3, the DNA is TGCGCCAGCAGTGAGTCGTTGGAGCAGTTCTTC.

This clonotype came up a few times. J is TRBJ2-7 and V is TRBV29-1; D may match TRBD1 or TRBD2 (6 bases each). The CDR3 runs to 14 residues. From germline, CDR1 is SQVTM and CDR2 ANQGSEA. V shed 3 bases and J shed 1 base, with 13 bases lying between them. The CDR3 spells CSVDKGGLSYEQYF. CDR3 sequence (DNA): TGCAGCGTTGATAAGGGGGGTCTTTCCTACGAGCAGTACTTC.

This sequence joins TRBV20-1 and TRBJ2-7; D possibly uses TRBD1 or TRBD2 (5 bases each). The germline gives CDR1 DFQATT, CDR2 SNEGSKA (reference sequence). This CDR3 has 14 amino acids. Trimming left V 5 bases short and J 4 bases short, with 18 bases between. The DNA for the CDR3 is TGCAGTGCTTCTCTGACCGGGACCTCGTACGAGCAGTACTTC. It codes for CSASLTGTSYEQYF.

This clonotype was observed at least ten times. This chain uses TRBV20-1 with TRBJ2-7, with 8 bases identical to TRBD2. The CDR3 length is 14 residues. Germline lookup yields CDR1 DFQATT and CDR2 SNEGSKA (reference sequence). V shed 6 bases, J shed 2 bases, and the junction held 9 bases outside the gene matches. CDR3 sequence (DNA): TGCAGTGCAAGAAGCGGGGGATTTACCTACGAGCAGTACTTC. Translating it yields CSARSGGFTYEQYF.

The rearrangement uses TRBV7-8 and TRBJ2-5, with D hard to call. V shed 5 bases and J shed 5 bases, with 9 bases lying between them. CDR1 is SGHVS and CDR2 is FQNEAQ in the germline V gene. The CDR3 is 12 residues long. The CDR3 DNA reads TGTGCCAGCAGCCCTCTACGGGAGACCCAGTACTTC. Its protein product is CASSPLRETQYF.

This chain links TRBV15 with TRBJ2-4; possibly TRBD1 for D (6 bases). V gave up 5 bases and J gave up 0 bases, with 8 bases separating them. The CDR3 has 14 residues. The V gene's germline CDR1 is LNHNV and CDR2 YYDKDF (reference sequence). CDR3 in amino acids: CATSEGVAKNIQYF. CDR3 sequence (DNA): TGTGCCACCAGCGAGGGGGTAGCCAAAAACATTCAGTACTTC.

The sample holds many counts of this clonotype. The chain's CDR3 is CASRRGTGLNSPLHF. The CDR3 DNA reads TGTGCCAGCAGGAGGGGGACAGGGCTCAATTCACCCCTCCACTTT. The V call is TRBV6-5, the J call TRBJ1-6; 9 bases align to TRBD1. The germline gives CDR1 MNHEY, CDR2 SVGAGI. The CDR3 covers 15 residues. J lost 7 bases, V lost 6 bases, and 7 bases had no gene match.

The chain employs TRBV20-1 and TRBJ2-1; D perhaps matches TRBD1 (5 bases). CDR3 length equals 15 residues. With 3 bases removed from V and 0 bases from J, the gap between germline ends came to 12 bases. Germline V gene data show CDR1 as DFQATT and CDR2 as SNEGSKA (reference sequence). The CDR3 loop is CSASQGPYSYNEQFF. The CDR3 region has the DNA TGCAGTGCTAGTCAGGGTCCCTACTCCTACAATGAGCAGTTCTTC.

Only a few counts were recorded for this clonotype. The CDR3 coding sequence is TGTGCCAGCAGCTTAGAGCAAGGCAGGGGATATGGCTACACCTTC. It yields the protein CASSLEQGRGYGYTF. The V and J genes are TRBV7-9 and TRBJ1-2; a weak D match, TRBD1 (6 bases). Germline V gene lookup returns CDR1 SEHNR and CDR2 FQNEAQ (reference sequence). The CDR3 has 15 amino acids. Trimming removed 1 base from V and 5 bases from J, with 14 bases in between.

The rearrangement uses TRBV29-1 and TRBJ2-4; D may match TRBD1 or TRBD2 (5 bases each). The germline V gene has CDR1 SQVTM and CDR2 ANQGSEA. V was cut by 7 bases and J by 9 bases, with 13 bases left in between. The CDR3 covers 11 residues. This CDR3 reads CSASGTGIQYF. The DNA of the CDR3 is TGCAGCGCCTCCGGGACCGGCATTCAGTACTTC.

The chain employs TRBV20-1 and TRBJ1-2; 7 bases line up with TRBD1. Trimming removed 4 bases from V and 7 bases from J; junction bases left unmatched: 9. This CDR3 is 13 amino acids long. CDR1 DFQATT and CDR2 SNEGSKA come from the germline V gene (reference sequence). The DNA for the CDR3 is TGCAGTGCTATCCAGATACACAGGGGTGGCTACACCTTC. Residues: CSAIQIHRGGYTF.

The chain carries TRBV20-1 and TRBJ2-3, with TRBD1 matching over 10 bases. Germline values: CDR1 DFQATT, CDR2 SNEGSKA (reference sequence). V was pared by 7 bases and J by 2 bases, with 3 bases of the junction left unmatched. The CDR3 is 13 amino acids. The CDR3 protein is CSGTGGLTDTQYF. The CDR3 nucleotides read TGCAGTGGGACAGGGGGGCTCACAGATACGCAGTATTTT.

The rearrangement uses TRBV19 and TRBJ1-6; 7 nucleotides align to TRBD1. Per the germline V gene, CDR1 is LNHDA and CDR2 is SQIVND (reference sequence). The V segment lost 5 bases and the J segment 10 bases; nucleotides outside the gene matches: 11. The CDR3 consists of 15 residues. This CDR3 reads CASSLTTGVRSPLHF. The CDR3 coding sequence is TGTGCCAGTAGTCTTACCACAGGGGTTCGGTCACCCCTCCACTTT.

This clonotype was seen more than once but under ten times. The chain couples TRBV5-1 to TRBJ1-2; the match to TRBD1 covers 8 bases. Unmatched junction bases numbered 3, after V lost 2 bases and J lost 3 bases. CDR3 length: 14 amino acids. Germline CDR1 SGHRS, CDR2 YFSETQ. The CDR3 sequence is CASSFPGGDYGYTF. For the CDR3, the DNA is TGCGCCAGCAGCTTCCCAGGGGGCGACTATGGCTACACCTTC.

The sample holds a few counts of this clonotype. CDR3 nucleotides: TGCAGCGTTGGGAGCGTTTGGCACACAGATACGCAGTATTTT. It specifies CSVGSVWHTDTQYF. The rearrangement uses TRBV29-1 and TRBJ2-3, with no clear D. This CDR3 spans 14 amino acids. CDR1 SQVTM and CDR2 ANQGSEA come from the germline V gene. The ends were cut back, 4 bases at V and 2 bases at J, with 13 bases in the middle.